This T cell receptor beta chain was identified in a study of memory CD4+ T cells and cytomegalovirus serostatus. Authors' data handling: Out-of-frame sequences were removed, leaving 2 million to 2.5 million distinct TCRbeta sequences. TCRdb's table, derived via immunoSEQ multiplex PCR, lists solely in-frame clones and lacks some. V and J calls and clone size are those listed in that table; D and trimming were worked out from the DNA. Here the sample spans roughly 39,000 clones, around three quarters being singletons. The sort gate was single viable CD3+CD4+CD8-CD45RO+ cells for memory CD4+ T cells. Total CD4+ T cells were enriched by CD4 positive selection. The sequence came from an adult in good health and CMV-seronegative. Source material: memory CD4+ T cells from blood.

CDR3 DNA: TGCGCCAGCAGCTTGGAATCAGGGACTCCGGAGGTTGAAGCTTTCTTT. Amino acids: CASSLESGTPEVEAFF. The V gene is TRBV5-1, the J gene TRBJ1-1; perhaps TRBD1 as D (5 bases). V dropped 0 bases and J dropped 7 bases, with 19 bases sitting between them. The CDR3 has 16 residues. Germline loops: CDR1 SGHRS, CDR2 YFSETQ.